There are many counts of the clone carrying this T cell receptor beta chain. Antigen unknown. The cDNA was produced through 5'RACE with 10-nucleotide random UMIs. The output of every sequencing run exceeded 170 million TCR-beta sequences, derived from 15-18 subjects. MiXCR, applied by TCRdb to the 5' RACE reads, yields one record per CDR3 protein. The top ten clones hold under 3% of a sample with tens of thousands of distinct CDR3 sequences, 4.1% of them seen once. These data belong to a study of neurological immune-mediated disorders. Findings and caveats of the study: None of the CDR3 amino acid sequences of expanded clones recurred across subjects, suggesting private repertoires in all groups. The multiple sclerosis repertoire cluster had no clinical or MRI correlate.

Looked up from germline, CDR1 is LGHNA and CDR2 is YNFKEQ. V was trimmed by 3 bases and J by 8 bases, leaving 23 bases between them. There are 17 residues in the CDR3. The receptor was derived from a man over 45 with multiple sclerosis. The rearrangement uses TRBV4-2 and TRBJ2-1; a weak D match, TRBD2 (7 bases). Source material: PBMCs. The CDR3 loop is CASSQIVGGGVWHEQFF. CDR3 in DNA: TGTGCCAGCAGCCAGATCGTGGGGGGGGGCGTTTGGCATGAGCAGTTCTTC.